The 18 T cell receptor beta chains below were found in one sample sequenced in a study of cytomegalovirus exposure and HLA in healthy donors. TCRdb keeps only in-frame clones here, not all; method: immunoSEQ multiplex PCR. Here the sample spans about 150,000 clones, roughly 86% being singletons. Sequencing was carried out using PBMCs. These receptors all come from a man between 18 and 35 years old in good health and CMV-seropositive.

The V call is TRBV4-2, the J call TRBJ1-2; D ambiguous. The germline V gene has CDR1 LGHNA and CDR2 YNFKEQ. There are 16 residues in the CDR3. With 0 bases removed from V and 8 bases from J, the gap between germline ends came to 19 bases. CDR3 nucleotide sequence: TGTGCCAGCAGCCAAGAAGGTGCCGGCAGGCCTATGGGCTACACCTTC. It encodes CASSQEGAGRPMGYTF.

The chain recombines TRBV9 with TRBJ1-6, with TRBD1 identical over 7 bases. Looked up from germline, CDR1 is SGDLS and CDR2 is YYNGEE. The ends lost 0 bases at V and 2 bases at J; junction bases unmatched: 2. The CDR3 is made up of 16 amino acids. The CDR3 coding sequence is TGTGCCAGCAGCGTAGGCGGGACAGCCTATAATTCACCCCTCCACTTT. Protein: CASSVGGTAYNSPLHF.

This clone occurred once. The J gene is TRBJ2-1, the V gene TRBV6-1, with 10 bases matching TRBD2. This CDR3 is 15 amino acids long. Germline V gives CDR1 MNHNS, CDR2 SASEGT. With 8 bases clipped from V and 7 bases from J, the junction kept 11 bases outside the gene matches. This chain's CDR3 is CASQRVAGGPNEQFF. Written as DNA, the CDR3 is TGTGCCAGCCAGAGAGTAGCGGGGGGACCAAATGAGCAGTTCTTC.

Only one count was recorded for this clone. The chain uses TRBV6-1 and TRBJ1-5; possibly TRBD1 for D (6 bases). V lost 3 bases and J 2 bases, leaving 11 bases between the germline ends. The germline CDR1 and CDR2 sequences are MNHNS and SASEGT. This CDR3 comprises 15 residues. The CDR3 loop reads CASSEGAGGNQPQHF. The CDR3 nucleotides read TGTGCCAGCAGTGAGGGGGCAGGGGGCAATCAGCCCCAGCATTTT.

The chain joins TRBV9 to TRBJ1-4; D is perhaps TRBD1 (5 bases). This CDR3 contains 14 residues. CDR1 is SGDLS and CDR2 is YYNGEE in the germline V gene. Trimming took 2 bases from V and 10 from J, leaving 15 bases between them. The CDR3 DNA reads as TGTGCCAGCAGCGTGGGGAGGGGTCGAGGAAAACTGTTTTTT. It yields the protein CASSVGRGRGKLFF.

The V gene is TRBV11-2, the J gene TRBJ2-5, with a tentative D call TRBD2 (5 bases). Per germline, CDR1 SGHAT and CDR2 FQNNGV. The CDR3 spans 13 residues. Deletions cut 1 base from V and 5 bases from J, with 8 bases between. CDR3 loop: CASSLADLETQYF. DNA for the CDR3: TGTGCCAGCAGCTTAGCGGACTTGGAGACCCAGTACTTC.

The chain recombines TRBV6-6 with TRBJ1-1; TRBD1 might be the D (6 bases). Trimming removed 4 bases at V and 3 bases at J, with 9 bases between. Germline values: CDR1 MNHNY, CDR2 SVGAGI (reference sequence). The CDR3 length is 13 residues. The CDR3 region is CASSFSGDTEAFF. The CDR3 DNA follows: TGTGCCAGCAGTTTTTCAGGGGACACTGAAGCTTTCTTT.

This chain connects TRBV28 to TRBJ1-2; D is perhaps TRBD1 (5 bases). V lost 6 bases and J 1 base, leaving 9 bases between the germline ends. From germline, CDR1 is MDHEN and CDR2 SYDVKM. The length of the CDR3 is 13 residues. CDR3 in amino acids: CASRPGLNYGYTF. The DNA for the CDR3 is TGTGCCAGCAGACCAGGGCTTAACTATGGCTACACCTTC.

This clone was detected a few times. The genes are TRBV6-6 and TRBJ1-2; possible D gene TRBD1, 6 bases. Per the germline V gene, CDR1 is MNHNY and CDR2 is SVGAGI (reference sequence). The V gene lost 5 bases and the J gene lost 0 bases, with 10 bases spanning the gap. The CDR3 covers 14 residues. CDR3 nucleotide sequence: TGTGCCAGCAGTGCCGGGACACCTAACTATGGCTACACCTTC. Translation: CASSAGTPNYGYTF.

This rearrangement joins TRBV5-4 to TRBJ2-2, with D perhaps TRBD1 (6 bases). This CDR3 is built from 15 residues. V gave up 4 bases and J gave up 5 bases, with 15 bases separating them. Germline V CDR1 and CDR2: SGHNT, YYREEE (reference sequence). DNA of the CDR3: TGTGCCAGCAGCCTCGGGACACAGCCTACCGGGGAGCTGTTTTTT. Translation: CASSLGTQPTGELFF.

This clone appeared once. The rearrangement joins TRBV5-1 to TRBJ2-3; D possibly corresponds to TRBD2 (5 bases). This CDR3 has 18 amino acids. The germline V gene encodes CDR1 SGHRS and CDR2 YFSETQ. Trimming stripped 1 base from V and 4 bases from J, with 22 bases between. The CDR3 coding sequence is TGCGCCAGCAGCTTGAGAGAGAATACAGCGATGCGGGCAGATACGCAGTATTTT. It encodes CASSLRENTAMRADTQYF.

This clone was detected only once. The chain uses TRBV6-5 and TRBJ1-2; 8 bases map to TRBD1. The CDR3 covers 16 residues. The germline V gene encodes CDR1 MNHEY and CDR2 SVGAGI. After removal of 2 bases from V and 6 bases from J, the junction contained 11 bases not matched to a gene. The CDR3 is CASSYLWDRRIDGYTF. The CDR3 DNA reads as TGTGCCAGCAGTTACCTCTGGGACAGGAGAATAGATGGCTACACCTTC.

This clone was seen once. The V call is TRBV5-1, the J call TRBJ1-5; D gene ambiguous. CDR3 length: 15 residues. V was cut by 0 bases and J by 0 bases, with 7 bases left in between. Germline CDR1 SGHRS, CDR2 YFSETQ. The CDR3 DNA reads as TGCGCCAGCAGCTTGGGGTACAGTAGCAATCAGCCCCAGCATTTT. This codes for CASSLGYSSNQPQHF.

The chain carries TRBV11-2 and TRBJ1-1, with D possibly matching TRBD1 (6 bases). This CDR3 has 13 amino acids. In germline, CDR1 is SGHAT, CDR2 FQNNGV. Trimming cost V 6 bases and J 0 bases, with 8 bases left between them. CDR3 nucleotide sequence: TGTGCCAGCAGTACAGGGATGAACACTGAAGCTTTCTTT. Protein sequence: CASSTGMNTEAFF.

Of note for this clone: Its ends do not fully match the called genes, so a read error is possible. The rearrangement joins TRBV6-1 to TRBJ1-2, with TRBD1 matching 7 bases. Germline CDR1 MNHNS, CDR2 SASEGT. This CDR3 comprises 13 residues. The chain's CDR3 is CASSEAPDRAGIF. The CDR3 coding sequence is TGTGCCAGCAGTGAGGCCCCCGACAGGGCTGGGATTTTC.

The J gene is TRBJ2-7, the V gene TRBV5-4, with 8 bases identical to TRBD1. This CDR3 comprises 13 residues. Germline-derived CDR1 and CDR2 are SGHNT and YYREEE (reference sequence). Unmatched junction bases numbered 5, after V lost 4 bases and J lost 5 bases. The chain's CDR3 is CASSVDRAHEQYF. The CDR3 nucleotides read TGTGCCAGCAGCGTGGACAGGGCCCACGAGCAGTACTTC.

The V call is TRBV11-2, the J call TRBJ2-3; 8 bases are shared with TRBD1. Germline CDR1 reads SGHAT; CDR2 reads FQNNGV. This CDR3 has 15 residues. The J segment lost 3 bases and the V segment lost 2 bases, leaving 4 bases of the junction unmatched. The CDR3 DNA reads TGTGCCAGCAGCTTATTTCAGGGGGCAACAGATACGCAGTATTTT. This encodes CASSLFQGATDTQYF.

The chain has TRBV25-1 and TRBJ1-6; the D is unclear. Germline values: CDR1 MGHDK, CDR2 SYGVNS. This CDR3 comprises 13 residues. The germline V and J ends were trimmed by 1 base and 7 bases, with 5 bases remaining between them. The CDR3 is CASSELRNSPLHF. The DNA for the CDR3 is TGTGCCAGCAGTGAATTGAGAAATTCACCCCTCCACTTT.